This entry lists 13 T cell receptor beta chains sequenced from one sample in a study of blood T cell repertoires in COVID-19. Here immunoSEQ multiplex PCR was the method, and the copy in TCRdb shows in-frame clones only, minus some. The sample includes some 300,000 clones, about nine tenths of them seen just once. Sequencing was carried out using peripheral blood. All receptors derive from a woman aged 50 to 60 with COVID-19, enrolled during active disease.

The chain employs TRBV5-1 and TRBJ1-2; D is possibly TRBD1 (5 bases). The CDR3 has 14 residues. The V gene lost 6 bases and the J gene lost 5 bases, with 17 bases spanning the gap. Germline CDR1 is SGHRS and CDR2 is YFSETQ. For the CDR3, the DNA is TGCGCCAGCAACTCCGCCGCGGGGGAGTATGGCTACACCTTC. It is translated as CASNSAAGEYGYTF.

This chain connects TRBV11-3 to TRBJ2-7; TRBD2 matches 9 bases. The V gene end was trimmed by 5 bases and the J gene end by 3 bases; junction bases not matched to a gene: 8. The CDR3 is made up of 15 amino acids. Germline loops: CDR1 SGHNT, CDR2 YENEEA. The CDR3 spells CASSPGGAGGYEQYF. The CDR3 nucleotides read TGTGCCAGCAGCCCCGGGGGAGCGGGAGGCTACGAGCAGTACTTC.

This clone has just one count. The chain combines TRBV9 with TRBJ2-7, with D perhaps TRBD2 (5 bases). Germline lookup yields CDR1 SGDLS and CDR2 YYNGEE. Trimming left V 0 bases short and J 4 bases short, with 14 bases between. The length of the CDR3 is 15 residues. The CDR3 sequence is CASSVGAGGGYEQYF. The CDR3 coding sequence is TGTGCCAGCAGCGTAGGGGCAGGAGGTGGGTACGAGCAGTACTTC.

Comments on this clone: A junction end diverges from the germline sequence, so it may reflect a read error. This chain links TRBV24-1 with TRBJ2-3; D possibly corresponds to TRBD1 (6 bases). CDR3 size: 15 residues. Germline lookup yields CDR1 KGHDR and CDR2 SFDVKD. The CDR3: CATSDPRQDTNTQYF. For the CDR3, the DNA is TGTGCCACCAGTGATCCCCGACAGGACACAAATACGCAGTATTTT.

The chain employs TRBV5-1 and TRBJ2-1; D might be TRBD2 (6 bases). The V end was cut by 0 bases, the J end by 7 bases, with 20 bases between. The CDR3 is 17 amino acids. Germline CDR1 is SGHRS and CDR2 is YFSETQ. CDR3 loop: CASSLDPWRERSNEQFF. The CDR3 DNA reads TGCGCCAGCAGCTTGGACCCCTGGCGGGAAAGATCGAATGAGCAGTTCTTC.

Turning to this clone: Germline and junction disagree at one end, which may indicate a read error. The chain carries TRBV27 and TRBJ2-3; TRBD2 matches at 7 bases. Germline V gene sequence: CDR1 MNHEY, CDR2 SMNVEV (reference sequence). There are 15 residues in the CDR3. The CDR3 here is CASSQSGTHTNTQYF. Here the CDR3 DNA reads TGTGCCAGCAGCCAAAGCGGGACCCACACAAATACGCAGTATTTT.

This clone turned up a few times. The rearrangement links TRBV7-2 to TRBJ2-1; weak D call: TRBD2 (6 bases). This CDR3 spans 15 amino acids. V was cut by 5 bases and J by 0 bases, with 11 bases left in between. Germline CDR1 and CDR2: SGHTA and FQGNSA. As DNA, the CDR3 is TGTGCCAGCAGCACTAGCAGACGCTCCTACAATGAGCAGTTCTTC. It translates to CASSTSRRSYNEQFF.

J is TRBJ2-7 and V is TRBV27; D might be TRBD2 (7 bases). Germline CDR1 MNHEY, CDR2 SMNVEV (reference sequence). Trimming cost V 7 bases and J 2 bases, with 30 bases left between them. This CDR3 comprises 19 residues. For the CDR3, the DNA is TGTGCCAGCACTCCTTTGAAACACGGGGGGACAAGCCATACCTACGAGCAGTACTTC. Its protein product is CASTPLKHGGTSHTYEQYF.

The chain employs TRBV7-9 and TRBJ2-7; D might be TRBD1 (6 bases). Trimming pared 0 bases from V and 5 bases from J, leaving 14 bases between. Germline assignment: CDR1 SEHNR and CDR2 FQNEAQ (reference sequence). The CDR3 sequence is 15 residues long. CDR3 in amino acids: CASSLAQGGSHEQYF. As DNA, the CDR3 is TGTGCCAGCAGCTTAGCGCAAGGGGGATCCCACGAGCAGTACTTC. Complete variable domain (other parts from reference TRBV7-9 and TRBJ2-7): DTGVSQNPRHKITKRGQNVTFRCDPISEHNRLYWYRQTLGQGPEFLTYFQNEAQLEKSRLLSDRFSAERPKGSFSTLEIQRTEQGDSAMYLCASSLAQGGSHEQYFGPGTRLTVT.

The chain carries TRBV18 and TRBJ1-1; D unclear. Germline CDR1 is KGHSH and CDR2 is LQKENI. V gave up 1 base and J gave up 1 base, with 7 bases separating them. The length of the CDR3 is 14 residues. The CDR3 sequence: CASSPLGQNTEAFF. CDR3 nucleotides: TGTGCCAGCTCACCACTTGGGCAGAACACTGAAGCTTTCTTT.

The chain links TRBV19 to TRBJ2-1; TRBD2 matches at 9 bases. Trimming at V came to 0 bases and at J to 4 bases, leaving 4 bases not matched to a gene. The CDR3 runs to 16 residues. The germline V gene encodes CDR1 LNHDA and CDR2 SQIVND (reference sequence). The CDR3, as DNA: TGTGCCAGTAGTATAGATCCTAGCGGGATGTACAATGAGCAGTTCTTC. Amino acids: CASSIDPSGMYNEQFF.

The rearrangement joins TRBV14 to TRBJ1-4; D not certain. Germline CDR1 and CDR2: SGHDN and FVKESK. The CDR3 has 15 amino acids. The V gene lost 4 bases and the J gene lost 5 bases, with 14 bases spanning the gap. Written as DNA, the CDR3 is TGTGCCAGCAGCCCGAGGAGCAGACCAAATGAAAAACTGTTTTTT. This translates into CASSPRSRPNEKLFF.

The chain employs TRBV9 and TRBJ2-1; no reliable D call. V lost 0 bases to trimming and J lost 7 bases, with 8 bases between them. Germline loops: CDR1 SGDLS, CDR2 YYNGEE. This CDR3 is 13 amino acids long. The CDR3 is CASSVVTGNEQFF. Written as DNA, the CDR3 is TGTGCCAGCAGCGTAGTGACCGGGAATGAGCAGTTCTTC.